This T cell receptor beta chain was observed in a study of identical twins. Study-level findings and limits: Excess twin sharing in beta out-of-frame sequences was weaker. Excess low generation probability was seen in twin-shared out-of-frame alpha sequences.

The germline V gene has CDR1 MNHNS and CDR2 SASEGT. Unmatched junction bases numbered 8, after V lost 6 bases and J lost 13 bases. CDR3 length: 12 residues. TCRdb ran MiXCR on the 5' RACE reads and lists one entry per CDR3 protein. The sample contains about 730,000 distinct CDR3 sequences, around 21% of which appear only once. This clonotype has only a few counts. Its antigen is not identified. These data were also reused for a study on T cells expressing NK-cell markers. Per that paper: The sequencing cohort of eight donors included seven HCMV-seropositive individuals and one seronegative individual. Questions lingered over whether expanded NKG2C+ T cell clones were HCMV-specific.

The sequence was collected from a woman younger than 30 in good health. The chain carries TRBV6-1 and TRBJ2-1; 8 nucleotides line up with TRBD1. Input material: PBMCs. CDR3 in DNA: TGTGCCAGCAGCCTGGAGACAGGGGAACAGTTCTTC. It is translated as CASSLETGEQFF.